This TCR beta chain was retrieved from a study of neurological immune-mediated disorders. There are a few counts of this clonotype. Its ends do not fully match the called genes, so a read error is possible. TCRdb used MiXCR to reprocess the 5' RACE reads, holding one entry per CDR3 protein. The sample includes about 59,000 distinct CDR3 sequences, roughly 3.3% of them seen just once. Germline CDR1 SGHTS, CDR2 YDEGEE. The CDR3 sequence is 18 residues long. The sample comprised PBMCs. The chain links TRBV5-8 to TRBJ1-5; no firm D call. This TCR was sampled from a woman aged 25 to 45 with multiple sclerosis. This CDR3 reads CASSLRNLMSYSNQPQNF. The CDR3 nucleotides read TGTGCCAGCAGCTTGAGGAACCTAATGAGCTATAGCAATCAGCCCCAGAATTTT.